This TCR beta chain was retrieved from a study of T cell responses to AZD1222 COVID-19 vaccine. Study details: Researchers grouped second doses given at about 4 or about 12 weeks into one pool.

The germline gives CDR1 MNHEY, CDR2 SVGAGI. The CDR3 sequence is 13 residues long. The V gene end was trimmed by 4 bases and the J gene end by 6 bases; junction bases not matched to a gene: 5. Study-wide findings and caveats: A rise in Spike-specific TCR breadth and depth followed two AZD1222 doses. The donor cohort was predominantly white British with a female majority, and clonal diversity may have been underestimated. Repertoires were sampled only after the peak T cell response.

Worth noting for this clone: Its antigen remains unknown.

Libraries were prepared by immunoSEQ multiplex PCR; TCRdb keeps only in-frame clonotypes and omits some of them. The data show about 150,000 clones, roughly nine tenths seen once. This receptor was identified in an adult in good health. The starting material was peripheral blood, obtained on day 0 of AZD1222 vaccination. This chain links TRBV6-5 with TRBJ1-1, with 7 bases aligning to TRBD1. CDR3: CASSFDRVAEAFF. The CDR3 nucleotides read TGTGCCAGCAGTTTTGACAGGGTGGCTGAAGCTTTCTTT.